This TCR beta chain was identified in a study of T-cell reconstitution after alpha-beta-depleted transplantation in children. This clonotype came up many times. TCRbeta library construction was performed incorporating unique molecular identifiers. TCRdb independently ran MiXCR on the PCR reads; one entry per CDR3 protein. The data contain over 550,000 distinct CDR3 sequences, over 9.5% of them singletons. V trimming: 6 bases; J trimming: 4 bases; junction bases outside the gene matches: 6. The CDR3 contains 15 residues. The chain is built from TRBV12-3 or TRBV12-4 and TRBJ2-7, with TRBD2 matching 13 bases. The specimen was PBMCs from the stem cell graft donor, collected from the stem cell graft. The receptor comes from a human donor who donated a stem cell graft to a child with acute myeloid leukemia. The CDR3 region has the DNA TGTGCCAGCAGACTAGCGGGAGGGCCGGTATACGAGCAGTACTTC. This gives the protein CASRLAGGPVYEQYF.